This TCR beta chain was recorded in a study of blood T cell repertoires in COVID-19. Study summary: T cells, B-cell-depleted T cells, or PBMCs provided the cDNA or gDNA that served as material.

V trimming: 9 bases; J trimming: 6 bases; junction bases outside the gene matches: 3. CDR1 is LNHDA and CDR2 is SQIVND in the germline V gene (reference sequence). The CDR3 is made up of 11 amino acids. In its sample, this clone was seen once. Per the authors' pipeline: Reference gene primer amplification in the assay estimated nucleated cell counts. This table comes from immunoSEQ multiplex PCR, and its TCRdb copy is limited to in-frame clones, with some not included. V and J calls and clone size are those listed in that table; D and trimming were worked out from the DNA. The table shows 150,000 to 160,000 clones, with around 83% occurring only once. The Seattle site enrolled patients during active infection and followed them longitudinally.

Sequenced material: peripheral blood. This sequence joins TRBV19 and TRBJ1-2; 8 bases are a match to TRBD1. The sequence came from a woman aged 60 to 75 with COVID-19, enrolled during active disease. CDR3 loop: CASRQGHGYTF. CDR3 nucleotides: TGTGCCAGCAGACAGGGGCATGGCTACACCTTC. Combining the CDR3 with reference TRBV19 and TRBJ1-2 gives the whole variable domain DGGITQSPKYLFRKEGQNVTLSCEQNLNHDAMYWYRQDPGQGLRLIYYSQIVNDFQKGDIAEGYSVSREKKESFPLTVTSAQKNPTAFYLCASRQGHGYTFGSGTRLTVV.